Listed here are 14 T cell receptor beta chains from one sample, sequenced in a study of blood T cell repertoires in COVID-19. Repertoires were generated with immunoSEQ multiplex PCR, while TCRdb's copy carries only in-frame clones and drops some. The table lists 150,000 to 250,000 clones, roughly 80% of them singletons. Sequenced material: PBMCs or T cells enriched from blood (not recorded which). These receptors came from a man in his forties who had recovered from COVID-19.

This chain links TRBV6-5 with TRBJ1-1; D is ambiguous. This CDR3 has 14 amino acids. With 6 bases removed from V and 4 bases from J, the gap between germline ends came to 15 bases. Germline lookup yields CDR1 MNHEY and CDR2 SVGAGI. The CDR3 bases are TGTGCCAGCAGCGTCGACATGAAGGTCACTGAAGCTTTCTTT. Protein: CASSVDMKVTEAFF.

CDR3 nucleotide sequence: TGTGCCAGCAGCCGTGCGACAGAATTAGCGGGGGGGGTGGATACGCAGTATTTT. Translated, it gives CASSRATELAGGVDTQYF. The gene calls are TRBV7-8 and TRBJ2-3, with 11 bases that match TRBD2. The CDR3 runs to 18 residues. V was pared by 5 bases and J by 6 bases, with 16 bases of the junction left unmatched. Germline V gene lookup returns CDR1 SGHVS and CDR2 FQNEAQ.

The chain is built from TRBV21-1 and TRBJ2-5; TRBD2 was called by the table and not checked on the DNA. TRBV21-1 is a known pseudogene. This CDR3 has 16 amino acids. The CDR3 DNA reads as TGTGCCAGCAGCATATGGACTAGTACCAATGAAGAGACCCAGTACTTC. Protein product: CASSIWTSTNEETQYF.

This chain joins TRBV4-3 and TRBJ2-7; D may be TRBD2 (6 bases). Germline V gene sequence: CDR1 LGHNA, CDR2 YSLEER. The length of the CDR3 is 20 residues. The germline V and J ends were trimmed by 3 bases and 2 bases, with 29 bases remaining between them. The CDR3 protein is CASSQKIQIGGAQLTYEQYF. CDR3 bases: TGCGCCAGCAGCCAGAAAATCCAAATCGGAGGGGCGCAGCTTACCTACGAGCAGTACTTC.

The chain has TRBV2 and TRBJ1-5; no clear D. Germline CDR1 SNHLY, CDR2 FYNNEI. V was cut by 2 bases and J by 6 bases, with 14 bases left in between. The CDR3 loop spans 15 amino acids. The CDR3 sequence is CASSETSGGGQPQHF. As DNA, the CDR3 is TGTGCCAGCAGTGAAACGTCAGGAGGCGGTCAGCCCCAGCATTTT.

CDR3 DNA sequence: TGTGCCAGCAGTTATCACAGGGAAACTAGCACAGATACGCAGTATTTT. This translates into CASSYHRETSTDTQYF. The chain employs TRBV6-6 and TRBJ2-3; D may be TRBD1 (6 bases). CDR3 size: 16 residues. Deletions cut 3 bases from V and 0 bases from J, with 13 bases between. Germline V gene lookup returns CDR1 MNHNY and CDR2 SVGAGI (reference sequence).

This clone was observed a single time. The CDR3 protein is CATTLGHRDSNQPQHF. In DNA, the CDR3 is TGTGCCACCACTTTGGGCCACCGGGACAGTAATCAGCCCCAGCATTTT. The chain has TRBV19 and TRBJ1-5, with 7 bases lining up with TRBD1. Germline loops: CDR1 LNHDA, CDR2 SQIVND (reference sequence). V shed 10 bases and J 4 bases; nucleotides not matched to a gene: 16. The CDR3 runs to 16 residues.

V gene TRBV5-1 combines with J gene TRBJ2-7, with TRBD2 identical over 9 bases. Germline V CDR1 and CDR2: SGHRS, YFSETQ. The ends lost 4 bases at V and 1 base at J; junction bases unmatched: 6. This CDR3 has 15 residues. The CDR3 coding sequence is TGCGCCAGCAGCCCTGGGCTAGCGGGGTCCTACGAGCAGTACTTC. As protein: CASSPGLAGSYEQYF. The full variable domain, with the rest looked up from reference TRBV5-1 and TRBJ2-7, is KAGVTQTPRYLIKTRGQQVTLSCSPISGHRSVSWYQQTPGQGLQFLFEYFSETQRNKGNFPGRFSGRQFSNSRSEMNVSTLELGDSALYLCASSPGLAGSYEQYFGPGTRLTVT.

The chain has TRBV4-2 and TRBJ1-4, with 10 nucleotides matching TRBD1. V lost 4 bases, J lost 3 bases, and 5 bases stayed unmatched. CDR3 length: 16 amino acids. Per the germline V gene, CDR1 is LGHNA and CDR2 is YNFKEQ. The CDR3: CASSPGQGVANEKLFF. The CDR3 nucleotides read TGTGCCAGCAGCCCTGGACAGGGGGTTGCTAATGAAAAACTGTTTTTT.

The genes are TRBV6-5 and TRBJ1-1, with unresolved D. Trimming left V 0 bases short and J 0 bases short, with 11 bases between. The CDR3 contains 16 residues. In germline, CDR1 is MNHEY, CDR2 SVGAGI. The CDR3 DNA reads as TGTGCCAGCAGTTACTCTAAGAGGGTTTTGAACACTGAAGCTTTCTTT. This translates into CASSYSKRVLNTEAFF.

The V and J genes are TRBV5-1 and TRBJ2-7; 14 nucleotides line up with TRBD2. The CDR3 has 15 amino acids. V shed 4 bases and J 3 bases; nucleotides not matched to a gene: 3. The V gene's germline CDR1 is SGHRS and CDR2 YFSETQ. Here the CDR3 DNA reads TGCGCCAGCAGCCCCGGGACTAGCGGGGGCTACGAGCAGTACTTC. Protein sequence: CASSPGTSGGYEQYF.

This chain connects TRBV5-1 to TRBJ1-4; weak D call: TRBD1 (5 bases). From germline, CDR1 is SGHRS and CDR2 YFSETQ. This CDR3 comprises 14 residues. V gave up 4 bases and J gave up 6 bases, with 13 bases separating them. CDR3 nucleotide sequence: TGCGCCAGCAGCGTCGGGGGAAGTTATGAAAAACTGTTTTTT. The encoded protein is CASSVGGSYEKLFF.

The CDR3 DNA reads as TGTGCCAGCAGCTTGTTCCAGGGGGCAGTTGGCTACACCTTC. Translating gives CASSLFQGAVGYTF. This rearrangement joins TRBV7-9 to TRBJ1-2; 8 nucleotides line up with TRBD1. The J segment lost 7 bases and the V segment lost 3 bases, leaving 7 bases of the junction unmatched. CDR3 length equals 14 residues. Germline CDR1 is SEHNR and CDR2 is FQNEAQ (reference sequence).

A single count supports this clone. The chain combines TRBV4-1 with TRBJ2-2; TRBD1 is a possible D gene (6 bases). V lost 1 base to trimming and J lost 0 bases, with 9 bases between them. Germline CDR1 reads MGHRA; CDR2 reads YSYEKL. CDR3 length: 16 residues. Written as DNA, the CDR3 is TGCGCCAGCAGCCAAGTAAGGGGGTCGAACACCGGGGAGCTGTTTTTT. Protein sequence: CASSQVRGSNTGELFF.